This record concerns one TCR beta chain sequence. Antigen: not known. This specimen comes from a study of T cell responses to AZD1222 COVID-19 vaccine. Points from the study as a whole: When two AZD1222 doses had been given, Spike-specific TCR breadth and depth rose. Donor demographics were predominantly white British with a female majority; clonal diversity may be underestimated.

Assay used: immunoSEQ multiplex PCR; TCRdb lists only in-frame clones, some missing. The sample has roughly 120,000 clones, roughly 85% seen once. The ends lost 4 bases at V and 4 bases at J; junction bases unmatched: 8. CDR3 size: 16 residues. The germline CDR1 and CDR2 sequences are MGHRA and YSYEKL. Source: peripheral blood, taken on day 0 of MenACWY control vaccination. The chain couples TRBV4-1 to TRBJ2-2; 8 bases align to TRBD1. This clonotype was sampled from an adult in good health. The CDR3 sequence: CASSRGSQGGTGELFF. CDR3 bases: TGCGCCAGCAGCCGCGGTTCACAGGGGGGCACCGGGGAGCTGTTTTTT.